The rows below give T cell receptor beta chains drawn from one sample of a study of blood T cell repertoires in COVID-19. The data were produced by immunoSEQ multiplex PCR, yet TCRdb's version contains in-frame clones alone and is incomplete. The table includes roughly 240,000 clones, approximately 80% detected once. The sample taken for sequencing was peripheral blood. These receptors all stem from a woman of 80 years or more with acute or convalescent COVID-19. Both conserved end residues are part of each CDR3.

CDR3aa | j_gene | v_gene
CASREAGEQYF | TRBJ2-7 | TRBV12-3/TRBV12-4
CASSLSDSNPLYGYTF | TRBJ1-2 | TRBV11-2
CASSLDRAAGNTIYF | TRBJ1-3 | TRBV18
CASTRGQIYGYTF | TRBJ1-2 | TRBV12-3/TRBV12-4
CASSLNTFGGLETQYF | TRBJ2-5 | TRBV5-1
CASSRTENYGYTF | TRBJ1-2 | TRBV19
CASSPGYGYTF | TRBJ1-2 | TRBV7-8
CAISERGGRGYEQYF | TRBJ2-7 | TRBV10-3
CAVALSTGSEAFF | TRBJ1-1 | TRBV2
CASSQTGPFGTEAFF | TRBJ1-1 | TRBV19
CASSQDPAPAGGFGSRETQYF | TRBJ2-5 | TRBV4-2
CASSRVGGDGYTF | TRBJ1-2 | TRBV4-1
CASSTGVRSYEQYF | TRBJ2-7 | TRBV6-5
CASSSRTGGIHNEQYF | TRBJ2-7 | TRBV18
CASSLDPGEVYEQYF | TRBJ2-7 | TRBV5-4
CASSRTGGTEAFF | TRBJ1-1 | TRBV6-5
CASGDRINNSPLHF | TRBJ1-6 | TRBV7-9
CASTPHGGRGEKLFF | TRBJ1-4 | TRBV28
CASSLVGLAGNEQFF | TRBJ2-1 | TRBV11-2
CASSPPGSISGANVLTF | TRBJ2-6 | TRBV18
CASSPGGGGSYEQYF | TRBJ2-7 | TRBV28
CASSPRQGNNSPLHF | TRBJ1-6 | TRBV18
CATSDLLSAGSAGELFF | TRBJ2-2 | TRBV24-1
CASSPVVRGGEAFF | TRBJ1-1 | TRBV4-3
CASSGTGGASNQPQHF | TRBJ1-5 | TRBV25-1
CASSLGLAGLGGELFF | TRBJ2-2 | TRBV27